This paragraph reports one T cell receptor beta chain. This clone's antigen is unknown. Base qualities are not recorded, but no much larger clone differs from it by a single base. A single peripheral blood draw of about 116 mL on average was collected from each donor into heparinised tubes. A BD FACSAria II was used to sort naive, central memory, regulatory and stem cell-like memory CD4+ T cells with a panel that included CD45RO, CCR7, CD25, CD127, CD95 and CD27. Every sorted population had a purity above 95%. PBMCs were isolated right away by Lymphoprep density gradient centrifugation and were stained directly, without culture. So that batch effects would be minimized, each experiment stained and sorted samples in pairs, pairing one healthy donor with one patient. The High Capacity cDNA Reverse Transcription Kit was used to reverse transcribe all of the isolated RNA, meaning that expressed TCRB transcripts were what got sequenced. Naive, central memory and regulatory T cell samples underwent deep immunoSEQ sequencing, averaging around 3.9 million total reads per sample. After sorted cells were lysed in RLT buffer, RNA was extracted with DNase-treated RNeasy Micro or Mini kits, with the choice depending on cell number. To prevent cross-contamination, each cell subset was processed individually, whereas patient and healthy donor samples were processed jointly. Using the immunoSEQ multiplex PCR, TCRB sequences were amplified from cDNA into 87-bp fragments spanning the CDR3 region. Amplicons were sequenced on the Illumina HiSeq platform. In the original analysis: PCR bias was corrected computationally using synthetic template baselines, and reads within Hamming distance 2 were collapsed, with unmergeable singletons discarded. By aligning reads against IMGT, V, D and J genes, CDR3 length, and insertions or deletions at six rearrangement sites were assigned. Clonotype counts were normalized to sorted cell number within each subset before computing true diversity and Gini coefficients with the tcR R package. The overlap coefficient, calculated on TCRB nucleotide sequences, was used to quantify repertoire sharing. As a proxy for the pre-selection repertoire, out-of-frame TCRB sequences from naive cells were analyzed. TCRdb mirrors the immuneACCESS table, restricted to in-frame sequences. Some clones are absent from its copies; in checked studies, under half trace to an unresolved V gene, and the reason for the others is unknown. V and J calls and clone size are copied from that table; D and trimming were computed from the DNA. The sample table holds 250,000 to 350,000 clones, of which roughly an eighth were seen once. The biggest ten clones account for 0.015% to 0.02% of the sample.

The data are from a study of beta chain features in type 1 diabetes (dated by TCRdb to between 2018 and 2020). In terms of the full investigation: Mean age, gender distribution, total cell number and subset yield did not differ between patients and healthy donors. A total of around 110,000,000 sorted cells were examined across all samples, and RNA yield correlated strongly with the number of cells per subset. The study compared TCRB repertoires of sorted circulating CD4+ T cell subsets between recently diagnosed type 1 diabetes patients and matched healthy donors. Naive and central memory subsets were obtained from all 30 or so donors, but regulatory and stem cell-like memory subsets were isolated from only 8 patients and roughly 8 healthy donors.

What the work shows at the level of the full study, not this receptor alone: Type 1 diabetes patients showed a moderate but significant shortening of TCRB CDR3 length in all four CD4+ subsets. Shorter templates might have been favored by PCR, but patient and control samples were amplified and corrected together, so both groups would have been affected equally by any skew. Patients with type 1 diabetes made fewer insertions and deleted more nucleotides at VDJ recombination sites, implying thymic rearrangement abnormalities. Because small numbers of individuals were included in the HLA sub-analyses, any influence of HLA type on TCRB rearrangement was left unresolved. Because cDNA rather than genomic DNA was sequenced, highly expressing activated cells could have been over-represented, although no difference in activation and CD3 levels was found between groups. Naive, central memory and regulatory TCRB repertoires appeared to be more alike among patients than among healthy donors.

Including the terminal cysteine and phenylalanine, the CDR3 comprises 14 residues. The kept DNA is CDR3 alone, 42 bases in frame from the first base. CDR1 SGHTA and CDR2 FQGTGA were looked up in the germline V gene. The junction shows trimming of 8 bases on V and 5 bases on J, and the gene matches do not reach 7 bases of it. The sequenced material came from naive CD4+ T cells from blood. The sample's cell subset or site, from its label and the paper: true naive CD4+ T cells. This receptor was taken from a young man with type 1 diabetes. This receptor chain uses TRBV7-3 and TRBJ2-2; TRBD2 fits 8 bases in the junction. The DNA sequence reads TGTGCCAGCCGTGGGACTAGAGAAACCGGGGAGCTGTTTTTT. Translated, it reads CASRGTRETGELFF.